This TCR beta chain appears in the sequencing data of a study of T cells generated in artificial thymic organoids (TCRdb year 2017). Notes on the research overall: The TCR alpha and beta CDR3 repertoires of CD8 single positive T cells derived from in vitro artificial thymic organoids were compared with those of thymic and peripheral blood naive CD8 T cells. Displayed repertoire sequencing data were described as representative of three independent experiments. The study at large found these results: No skewed Valpha or Vbeta usage appeared in organoid-derived T cells, arguing against dominance of unconventional lineages or clonal expansions. CD8 single positive T cells derived from organoids showed physiological TCR clonotype diversity comparable to the diversity seen in thymic and blood naive CD8 T cells.

With respect to this clonotype: Its antigen remains undetermined. Being one base from a much bigger clone, this may be a read error.

The CDR3 has 21 amino acids, counting the end cysteine and phenylalanine. The read is trimmed to its CDR3 DNA, 63 bases read in frame from base 1. CDR1 is given as MGHRA and CDR2 as YSYEKL, both from the germline V gene. TCRalpha and TCRbeta libraries were amplified separately by semi-nested PCR with Advantage 2 and reverse primers in the TRAC or TRBC constant regions. Between roughly 3.5 and 550 ng of total RNA was used as input for first-strand cDNA synthesis. The TCR cDNA libraries were generated by 5'-RACE using the SMARTer PCR cDNA Synthesis kit, with a poly-dT primer driving first-strand synthesis. Sample-specific 5-nucleotide barcodes were carried by the semi-nested constant-region reverse primers, and the resulting products were cleaned using the Zymo DNA Clean and Concentrator-5 kit. As many as ten barcoded samples were combined into a pool, ligated to Illumina adaptors, and sequenced on an Illumina MiSeq as 2 x 150 bp paired-end reads. Regarding the original processing steps: After demultiplexing, reads were aligned using BLAT against a custom library built from IMGT containing every combination of human TRAV, TRAJ, TRBV, TRBD and TRBJ. The best BLAT hits were picked using pslCDnaFilter (-maxAligns=1, -ignoreIntrons), and custom Perl scripts were used to calculate clonotype frequencies. TCRdb itself trimmed the public reads at Q25 with fastp, ran MiXCR and retained productive beta chains. Rows with a matching CDR3 protein are joined into one entry that keeps the most common DNA and genes. The V and J calls reflect TCRdb's pipeline rather than the authors' work. The table for this sample lists 8,200 or so distinct CDR3 sequences; 20% to 30% of them were counted only once. The ten most abundant clones make up about 3% of the sample.

Artificial thymic organoids were generated by aggregating human HSPCs with MS5 murine stromal cells transduced with human DLL1, and the organoids were cultured at an air-liquid interface. The cells used to seed the organoids were FACS-purified CD34+CD3- hematopoietic stem and progenitor cells from which residual T cells had been depleted. The culture medium for the organoids was serum-free RB27, which consists of RPMI 1640 supplemented with B27, FLT3L, IL-7 and ascorbic acid. Prior to RNA extraction, CD3+TCRalphabeta+CD8 single positive T cells from organoids and thymus were isolated by FACS sorting. Total RNA was purified from about 40,000 to 200,000 sorted cells per sample with the RNeasy Micro kit, and quality checked on an Agilent RNA 6000 Nano chip.

The clonotype originates from a human donor who gave cord blood stem cells for thymic organoid culture, a cardiac surgery patient who gave postnatal thymus, or a blood donor (not recorded which). Source material: naive CD8+ T cells grown in artificial thymic organoids from cord blood stem and progenitor cells. Explained via the paper, the cell subset or site label denotes: CD3+TCRalphabeta+CD8SP T cells; for blood, CD45RO-CCR7+ naive CD8+ T cells. The sequence joins TRBV4-1 to TRBJ2-2; 7 junctional bases match TRBD1. The bases are TGCGCCAGCAGCCAAGTTTCTAGATTCCTACTCGGGACAGTTCACACCGGGGAGCAGTTTTTT. Its amino acids are CASSQVSRFLLGTVHTGEQFF.